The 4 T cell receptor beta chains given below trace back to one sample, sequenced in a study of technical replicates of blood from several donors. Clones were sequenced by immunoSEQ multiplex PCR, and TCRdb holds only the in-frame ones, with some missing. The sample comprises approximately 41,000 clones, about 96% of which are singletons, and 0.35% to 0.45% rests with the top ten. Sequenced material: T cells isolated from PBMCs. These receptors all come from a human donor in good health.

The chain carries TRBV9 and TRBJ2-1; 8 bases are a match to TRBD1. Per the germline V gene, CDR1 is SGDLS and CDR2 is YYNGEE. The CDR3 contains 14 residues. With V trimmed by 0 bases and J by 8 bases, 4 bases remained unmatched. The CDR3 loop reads CASSVGPGGDEQFF. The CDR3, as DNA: TGTGCCAGCAGCGTAGGTCCAGGGGGCGATGAGCAGTTCTTC.

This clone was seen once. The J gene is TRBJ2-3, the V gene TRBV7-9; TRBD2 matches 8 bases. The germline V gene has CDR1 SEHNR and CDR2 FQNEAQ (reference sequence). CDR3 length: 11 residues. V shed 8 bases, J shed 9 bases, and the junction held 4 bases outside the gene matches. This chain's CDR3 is CASHSGETQYF. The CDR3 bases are TGTGCCAGCCATAGCGGGGAAACGCAGTATTTT.

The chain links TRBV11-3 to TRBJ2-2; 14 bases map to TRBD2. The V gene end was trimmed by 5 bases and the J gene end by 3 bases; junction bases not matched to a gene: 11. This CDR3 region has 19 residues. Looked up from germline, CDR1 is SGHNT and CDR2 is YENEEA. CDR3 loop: CASSTRRLAGGPYTGELFF. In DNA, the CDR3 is TGTGCCAGCAGCACACGACGACTAGCGGGAGGGCCCTACACCGGGGAGCTGTTTTTT. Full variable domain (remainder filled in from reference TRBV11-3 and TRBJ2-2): EAGVVQSPRYKIIEKKQPVAFWCNPISGHNTLYWYLQNLGQGPELLIRYENEEAVDDSQLPKDRFSAERLKGVDSTLKIQPAELGDSAVYLCASSTRRLAGGPYTGELFFGEGSRLTVL.

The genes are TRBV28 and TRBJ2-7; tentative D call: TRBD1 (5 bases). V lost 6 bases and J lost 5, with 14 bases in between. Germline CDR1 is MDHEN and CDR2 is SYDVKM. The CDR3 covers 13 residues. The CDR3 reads CASSQLEDNEQYF. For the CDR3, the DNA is TGTGCCAGCAGCCAATTAGAGGACAACGAGCAGTACTTC.